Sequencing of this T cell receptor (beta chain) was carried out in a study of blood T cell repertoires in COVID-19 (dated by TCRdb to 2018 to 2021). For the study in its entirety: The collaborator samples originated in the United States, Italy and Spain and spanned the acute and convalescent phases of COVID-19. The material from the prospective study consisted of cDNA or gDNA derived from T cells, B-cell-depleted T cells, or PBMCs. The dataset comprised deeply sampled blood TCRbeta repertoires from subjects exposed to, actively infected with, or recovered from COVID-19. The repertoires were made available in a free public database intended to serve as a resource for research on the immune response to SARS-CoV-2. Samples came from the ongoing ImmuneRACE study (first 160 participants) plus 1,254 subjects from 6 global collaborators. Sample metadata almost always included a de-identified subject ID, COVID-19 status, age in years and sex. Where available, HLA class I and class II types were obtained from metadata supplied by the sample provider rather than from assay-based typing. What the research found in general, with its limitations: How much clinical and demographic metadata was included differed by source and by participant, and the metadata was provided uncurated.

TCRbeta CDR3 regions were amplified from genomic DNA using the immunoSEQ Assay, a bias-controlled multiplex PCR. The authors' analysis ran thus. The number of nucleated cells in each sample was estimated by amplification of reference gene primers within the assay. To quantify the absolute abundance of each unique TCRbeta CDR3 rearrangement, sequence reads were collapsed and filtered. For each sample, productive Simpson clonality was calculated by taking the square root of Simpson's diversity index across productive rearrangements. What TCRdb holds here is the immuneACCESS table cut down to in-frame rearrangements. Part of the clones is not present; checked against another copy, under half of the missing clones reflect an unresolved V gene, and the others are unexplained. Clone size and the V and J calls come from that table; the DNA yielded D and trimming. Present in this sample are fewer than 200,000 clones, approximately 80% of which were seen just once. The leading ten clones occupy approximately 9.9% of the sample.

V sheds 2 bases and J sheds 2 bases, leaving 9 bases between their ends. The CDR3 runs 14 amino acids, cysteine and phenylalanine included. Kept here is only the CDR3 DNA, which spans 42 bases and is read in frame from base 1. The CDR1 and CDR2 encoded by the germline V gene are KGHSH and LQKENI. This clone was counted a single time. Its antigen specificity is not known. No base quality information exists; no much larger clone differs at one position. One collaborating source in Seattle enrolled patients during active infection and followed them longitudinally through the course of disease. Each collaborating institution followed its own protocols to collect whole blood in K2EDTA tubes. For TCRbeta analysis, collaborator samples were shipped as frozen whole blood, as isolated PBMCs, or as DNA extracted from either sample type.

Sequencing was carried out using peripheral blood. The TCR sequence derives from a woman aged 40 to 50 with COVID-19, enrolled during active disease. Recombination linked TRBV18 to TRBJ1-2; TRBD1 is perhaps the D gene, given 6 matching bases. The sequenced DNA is TGTGCCAGCTCACCATCCGACAGGAACTATGGCTACACCTTC. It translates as CASSPSDRNYGYTF.